The rows below give T cell receptor beta chains drawn from one sample of a study of Ad26.COV2.S vaccination and SARS-CoV-2 variants. Libraries were prepared by immunoSEQ multiplex PCR; TCRdb keeps only in-frame clonotypes and omits some of them. The data show roughly 460,000 clones, 89% seen once. The sequences come from peripheral blood, collected in a trial of Ad26.COV2.S vaccine versus placebo. All receptors derive from a person aged 18-65 years who received the Ad26.COV2.S COVID-19 vaccine or a placebo. CDR3s include the opening cysteine and the closing phenylalanine or tryptophan. D genes are given only for firm matches. Size is stated for part of the rows, as once, few or many counts, or as a class when the clone is expanded.

abundance,j_gene,v_gene,d_gene,CDR3aa,CDR3nt
.,TRBJ1-2,TRBV30,.,CASNAVGSGGYTF,TGTGCCTCAAATGCGGTGGGCAGCGGTGGCTACACCTTC
.,TRBJ1-5,TRBV3-1/TRBV3-2,TRBD1,CASSSNPGTGNQPQHF,TGTGCCAGCAGCTCTAATCCCGGGACAGGGAATCAGCCCCAGCATTTT
.,TRBJ2-5,TRBV6-4,.,CANQETQYF,TGTGCCAACCAAGAGACCCAGTACTTC
.,TRBJ2-1,TRBV4-2,.,CASSQGWTSGYNEQFF,TGTGCCAGCAGCCAAGGGTGGACCTCAGGTTACAATGAGCAGTTCTTC
.,TRBJ1-5,TRBV28,TRBD1,CASSLGDRGSGNQPQHF,TGTGCCAGCAGTCTAGGCGACAGGGGGTCTGGCAATCAGCCCCAGCATTTT
.,TRBJ2-7,TRBV7-2,.,CASSFLASKLYEQYF,TGTGCCAGCAGCTTTTTGGCCAGTAAACTCTACGAGCAGTACTTC
.,TRBJ1-2,TRBV3-1/TRBV3-2,TRBD1,CASGVPGQVYGYTF,TGTGCCAGCGGCGTACCGGGACAGGTCTATGGCTACACCTTC
once,TRBJ2-3,TRBV30,TRBD2,CAWSPGASGKADTQYF,TGTGCCTGGAGCCCAGGGGCTAGCGGGAAGGCAGATACGCAGTATTTT
.,TRBJ1-1,TRBV7-8,TRBD1,CASSLDRGGGYTEAFF,TGTGCCAGCAGCTTAGACAGGGGCGGGGGGTACACTGAAGCTTTCTTT
.,TRBJ2-3,TRBV3-1/TRBV3-2,.,CASSQRNGGGRTDTQYF,TGTGCCAGCAGCCAACGGAACGGGGGAGGTAGGACAGATACGCAGTATTTT
.,TRBJ2-7,TRBV25-1,TRBD1,CASSPGQGTYEQYF,TGTGCCAGCAGTCCGGGACAGGGGACCTACGAGCAGTACTTC
once,TRBJ2-7,TRBV30,TRBD1,CAGDRDEYYEQYF,TGTGCCGGGGACAGGGATGAGTACTACGAGCAGTACTTC
.,TRBJ2-1,TRBV28,TRBD1,CASSLGGQYYNEQFF,TGTGCCAGCAGTTTAGGGGGACAGTATTACAATGAGCAGTTCTTC
.,TRBJ1-2,TRBV7-9,TRBD1,CASSMPGTGRIIRF,TGTGCCAGCAGCATGCCTGGGACAGGGCGAATCATTCGCTTC
.,TRBJ2-5,TRBV4-1,TRBD2,CASSQDRGTSGMQTQYF,TGCGCCAGCAGCCAAGATCGTGGAACTAGCGGGATGCAGACCCAGTACTTC
.,TRBJ2-6,TRBV7-9,TRBD2,CASSPWTSGASANVLTF,TGTGCCAGCAGCCCCTGGACTAGCGGGGCCTCGGCCAACGTCCTGACTTTC
.,TRBJ2-5,TRBV7-2,.,CASSLAGGGETQYF,TGTGCCAGCAGCTTAGCAGGGGGTGGAGAGACCCAGTACTTC